This T cell receptor beta chain is drawn from a study of cytomegalovirus exposure and HLA in healthy donors. Study-wide results and caveats: Later, an analysis found that common viral pathogens appeared to be linked with several of the most significant clusters.

CDR1 WNHNN and CDR2 SYGVQD come from the germline V gene (reference sequence). Trimming shortened V by 9 bases and J by 15 bases, and 8 bases separated the two germline ends. CDR3 length equals 8 residues. Note on this clone: Its antigen is currently unknown.

60 Vbeta and 13 Jbeta primers were used in PCR. Authors' processing steps: An analysis that came later counted 73 million or so unique TCR beta chains, approximately 9.9 million shared. Generated by immunoSEQ multiplex PCR, the TCRdb table keeps only in-frame clones and is missing some. The V and J calls and clone size are taken from that table; D and trimming were inferred from the DNA. The table includes about 150,000 clones, about 80% detected once. This chain connects TRBV10-1 to TRBJ1-4, with D unresolved. The TCR was taken from a woman between 25 and 40 years old in good health and CMV-seropositive. Specimen: PBMCs. The CDR3 coding sequence is TGCGCCAGGACTGTGGTGTTTTTT. As protein: CARTVVFF.